These 32 T cell receptor beta chains were all obtained from the same sample, sequenced in a study of T cells in Graves' hyperthyroidism and ophthalmopathy. From RNA transcripts, TCR beta CDR3 regions were amplified. First-round RT-PCR with HTBI primers amplified the TCR CDR3 region. TCRdb redid the calling of the multiplex PCR reads with MiXCR, one entry per CDR3 protein. The sample yields about 300,000 distinct CDR3 sequences, roughly a fifth seen once. The sample comprised blood. These receptors originate from a man aged 50-59 years with Graves' ophthalmopathy.

Worth noting for this clonotype: A much larger clone sits a single nucleotide away, making a read error possible. The genes are TRBV20-1 and TRBJ2-2; 8 bases align to TRBD1. The CDR3 contains 15 residues. Germline CDR1 DFQATT, CDR2 SNEGSKA (reference sequence). The CDR3 bases are TGCAATGCAAAAACAGGGGGTGCGGGCACCGGGGAGCTGTTTTTT. Translation gives CNAKTGGAGTGELFF.

This clonotype has ten or more counts. The chain uses TRBV11-1 and TRBJ2-7; the D gene is possibly TRBD2 (5 bases). Per the germline V gene, CDR1 is SGHAT and CDR2 is FQDESV (reference sequence). Between the trimmed V and J ends, which lost 5 bases and 0 bases, there was a span of 8 bases. The length of the CDR3 is 13 residues. CDR3 nucleotides: TGTGCCAGCAGCCCGGACTCCTCCTACGAGCAGTACTTC. This translates into CASSPDSSYEQYF.

Details on this clonotype: This may come from a read error, since a much larger clone is one base off. The chain is built from TRBV29-1 and TRBJ2-1; D unresolved. This CDR3 spans 13 amino acids. Trimming left V 4 bases short and J 1 base short, with 8 bases between. Germline V lookup: CDR1 SQVTM, CDR2 ANQGSEA. CDR3 nucleotides: TGCAGCGTTGCCCCAGTTTCCTACAATGAGCAGTTCTTC. It specifies CSVAPVSYNEQFF.

The chain employs TRBV28 and TRBJ2-3, with D perhaps TRBD1 or TRBD2 (5 bases each). The CDR3 is 12 residues long. The V gene's germline CDR1 is MDHEN and CDR2 SYDVKM. V gave up 8 bases and J gave up 0 bases, with 6 bases separating them. The DNA of the CDR3 is TGTGCCAGCGGGGACAGCACAGATACGCAGTATTTT. Protein sequence: CASGDSTDTQYF.

A few counts support this clonotype. This chain connects TRBV6-5 to TRBJ1-4; D gene ambiguous. CDR3 length: 22 residues. V lost 0 bases, J lost 4 bases, and 30 bases lay in between. The germline V gene has CDR1 MNHEY and CDR2 SVGAGI. CDR3 coding DNA: TGTGCCAGCAGTTACTCGTGGAACTCTGGGAGTATAGGTGGTGATATTAATGAAAAACTGTTTTTT. This gives the protein CASSYSWNSGSIGGDINEKLFF.

In its sample, this clonotype was seen a few times. The gene calls are TRBV14 and TRBJ2-7; D unresolved. CDR3 length: 15 residues. From germline, CDR1 is SGHDN and CDR2 FVKESK. V lost 1 base and J lost 3, with 13 bases in between. This CDR3 is CASSQATASDYEQYF. The CDR3 coding sequence is TGTGCCAGCAGCCAAGCAACAGCGTCAGACTACGAGCAGTACTTC.

This clonotype was observed at least ten times. The V gene is TRBV2, the J gene TRBJ1-5, with unresolved D. The V gene's germline CDR1 is SNHLY and CDR2 FYNNEI. Trimming left V 5 bases short and J 0 bases short, with 8 bases between. The CDR3 contains 14 residues. CDR3 loop: CASSRQASNQPQHF. The CDR3 region has the DNA TGTGCCAGCAGTCGGCAGGCTAGCAATCAGCCCCAGCATTTT.

The chain is built from TRBV28 and TRBJ2-7, with TRBD1 identical over 8 bases. Germline assignment: CDR1 MDHEN and CDR2 SYDVKM. V lost 8 bases and J lost 6; bases outside the gene matches: 6. The CDR3 has 12 residues. The CDR3 DNA sequence: TGTGCCAGCGGACTAACAGGGGGCGAGCAGTACTTC. It translates to CASGLTGGEQYF.

There are a few counts of this clonotype. The chain recombines TRBV24-1 with TRBJ1-1; D might be TRBD1 (5 bases). Trimming removed 4 bases at V and 4 bases at J, with 9 bases between. This CDR3 has 13 amino acids. Germline assignment: CDR1 KGHDR and CDR2 SFDVKD. The CDR3 sequence: CATSEAGITEAFF. CDR3 DNA: TGTGCCACCAGTGAGGCAGGGATCACTGAAGCTTTCTTT.

This clonotype was detected ten times or more. The J gene is TRBJ2-4, the V gene TRBV30; a weak D match, TRBD2 (5 bases). The V end was cut by 2 bases, the J end by 9 bases, with 11 bases between. CDR3 length equals 12 residues. CDR1 and CDR2 from the germline V gene are GTSNPN and SVGIG (reference sequence). CDR3 loop: CAWSLPAGIQYF. The CDR3 coding sequence is TGTGCCTGGAGTCTTCCTGCGGGCATTCAGTACTTC.

This clonotype occurred a few times. This chain connects TRBV2 to TRBJ2-7; no definite D call. Germline values: CDR1 SNHLY, CDR2 FYNNEI. V was shortened by 1 base and J by 4 bases, with 8 bases between the two germline ends. This CDR3 region has 13 residues. The CDR3 sequence: CASSEGLSYEQYF. The DNA for the CDR3 is TGTGCCAGCAGTGAAGGCCTTTCTTACGAGCAGTACTTC.

The sample holds many counts of this clonotype. This chain connects TRBV6-1 to TRBJ1-1; D may be TRBD1 (6 bases). The CDR3 sequence is 13 residues long. In germline, CDR1 is MNHNS, CDR2 SASEGT. V was clipped by 5 bases and J by 2 bases, with 9 bases between them. The CDR3 is CASSRDINTEAFF. In nucleotides, the CDR3 is TGTGCCAGCAGTCGGGACATAAACACTGAAGCTTTCTTT.

This clonotype occurred many times. The chain uses TRBV29-1 and TRBJ2-7; D possibly corresponds to TRBD1 (6 bases). The V end lost 7 bases, the J end lost 5 bases, and 27 bases lay between the germline ends. The V gene's germline CDR1 is SQVTM and CDR2 ANQGSEA. The CDR3 covers 16 residues. CDR3 in DNA: TGCAGCGCTGCCCCTTGGGACAAGCATAACTTCCACGAGCAGTACTTC. This encodes CSAAPWDKHNFHEQYF.

This clonotype was detected many times. J is TRBJ2-1 and V is TRBV2, with 11 bases matching TRBD2. Germline CDR1 and CDR2: SNHLY and FYNNEI. The length of the CDR3 is 15 residues. After removal of 6 bases from V and 6 bases from J, the junction contained 7 bases not matched to a gene. The chain's CDR3 is CASRALAGGSNEQFF. The CDR3 DNA is TGTGCCAGCAGGGCTCTAGCGGGAGGTTCCAATGAGCAGTTCTTC.

This clonotype was seen a handful of times. CDR3 nucleotide sequence: TGTGCCAGCAGCGTAGACAGTGACGGGGGGGTGTTGACTGAAGCTTTCTTT. Protein product: CASSVDSDGGVLTEAFF. The rearrangement links TRBV9 to TRBJ1-1, with D tentatively TRBD1 (5 bases). Per germline, CDR1 SGDLS and CDR2 YYNGEE. V lost 0 bases, J lost 5 bases, and 20 bases lay in between. There are 17 residues in the CDR3.

At least ten counts were recorded for this clonotype. The CDR3 coding sequence is TGTGCCAGCAGCTTAAGCTCCCCGGGACAGGGAACCTACAATGAGCAGTTCTTC. Protein product: CASSLSSPGQGTYNEQFF. V gene TRBV11-2 combines with J gene TRBJ2-1; 9 bases are shared with TRBD1. CDR3 length equals 18 residues. After removal of 2 bases from V and 2 bases from J, the junction contained 10 bases not matched to a gene. Germline V gene lookup returns CDR1 SGHAT and CDR2 FQNNGV.

On this clonotype: A read error may produce the germline difference seen at one junction end. The genes are TRBV12-3 or TRBV12-4 and TRBJ1-2, with 9 bases aligning to TRBD1. The CDR3 totals 14 residues. The CDR3 sequence: CASSNRGRGYGYAF. DNA for the CDR3: TGTGCCAGCAGTAACAGGGGGCGTGGATATGGCTACGCCTTC.

V gene TRBV13 combines with J gene TRBJ1-6, with TRBD1 matching over 8 bases. The germline V gene has CDR1 PRHDT and CDR2 FYEKMQ (reference sequence). This CDR3 is built from 15 residues. V lost 5 bases, J lost 7 bases, and 7 bases stayed unmatched. The CDR3 region is CASSLTRDRNSPLHF. DNA of the CDR3: TGTGCCAGCAGCCTGACTCGGGACAGGAATTCACCCCTCCACTTT. The entire variable domain, with the rest obtained from reference TRBV13 and TRBJ1-6, is as follows: AAGVIQSPRHLIKEKRETATLKCYPIPRHDTVYWYQQGPGQDPQFLISFYEKMQSDKGSIPDRFSAQQFSDYHSELNMSSLELGDSALYFCASSLTRDRNSPLHFGNGTRLTVT.

The sample holds many counts of this clonotype. The chain joins TRBV18 to TRBJ2-1; TRBD2 might be the D (6 bases). The CDR3 consists of 16 residues. CDR1 and CDR2 (germline): KGHSH, LQKENI. V lost 6 bases to trimming and J lost 10 bases, with 25 bases between them. The CDR3 region is CASSLQTRGVEGEQFF. For the CDR3, the DNA is TGTGCCAGCTCCCTCCAGACTAGGGGTGTTGAGGGGGAGCAGTTCTTC.

This clonotype was seen at least ten times. The chain uses TRBV5-1 and TRBJ1-1; D may be TRBD1 (6 bases). The CDR3 covers 13 residues. The V gene lost 4 bases and the J gene lost 1 base, with 8 bases spanning the gap. Germline-derived CDR1 and CDR2 are SGHRS and YFSETQ. The CDR3 coding sequence is TGCGCCAGCAGCCTGACAGGGAACACTGAAGCTTTCTTT. Protein sequence: CASSLTGNTEAFF.

As concerns this clonotype: Because the CDR3 is missing its conserved closing phenylalanine or tryptophan, this is likely a read error. The V call is TRBV3-1, the J call TRBJ2-1, with 16 nucleotides matching TRBD2. V trimming: 4 bases; J trimming: 4 bases; junction bases outside the gene matches: 4. CDR3 length equals 17 residues. CDR1 is LGHDT and CDR2 is YNNKEL in the germline V gene (reference sequence). The CDR3 loop reads CASSLGTSGRVYNEQFL. CDR3 nucleotides: TGTGCCAGCAGCCTCGGGACTAGCGGGAGGGTATACAATGAGCAGTTCCTC.

The CDR3 DNA reads TGTGCCAGCACCGGGACTAGCTCAGAGCAGTACTTC. Translating it yields CASTGTSSEQYF. The chain carries TRBV3-1 and TRBJ2-7, with 9 bases that match TRBD2. Germline CDR1 is LGHDT and CDR2 is YNNKEL (reference sequence). The V gene end was trimmed by 7 bases and the J gene end by 7 bases; junction bases not matched to a gene: 5. CDR3 length: 12 amino acids.

This clonotype is medium-sized. The rearrangement links TRBV3-1 to TRBJ1-1; D is ambiguous. Germline V gene lookup returns CDR1 LGHDT and CDR2 YNNKEL (reference sequence). The CDR3 covers 14 residues. The germline V and J ends were trimmed by 1 base and 7 bases, with 13 bases remaining between them. The CDR3 region is CASSQGFLGSEAFF. In DNA form, the CDR3 reads TGTGCCAGCAGCCAAGGGTTCCTAGGAAGTGAAGCTTTCTTT.

V is TRBV6-2 or TRBV6-3 and J is TRBJ1-1; 7 bases agree with TRBD1. V dropped 2 bases and J dropped 1; count of bases not matched to a gene: 4. Germline V lookup: CDR1 MNHEY, CDR2 SVGEGT. The CDR3 length is 15 residues. Written as DNA, the CDR3 is TGTGCCAGCAGTTACGGACAGGTCACGAACACTGAAGCTTTCTTT. Amino acid sequence: CASSYGQVTNTEAFF.

This clonotype is a singleton in its sample. The chain joins TRBV6-1 to TRBJ1-2; D remains ambiguous. CDR1 is MNHNS, CDR2 SASEGT, per germline. The V end lost 10 bases, the J end lost 6 bases, and 21 bases lay between the germline ends. CDR3 length: 14 residues. This CDR3 reads CATAPGRQAHGYTF. The CDR3 coding sequence is TGTGCCACCGCACCCGGGAGACAAGCCCATGGCTACACCTTC.

This clonotype was found a few times. J is TRBJ2-1 and V is TRBV2, with 12 bases that match TRBD1. The CDR3 consists of 13 residues. The V gene's germline CDR1 is SNHLY and CDR2 FYNNEI. CDR3 in amino acids: CVIPGQGANEQFF. The CDR3 DNA reads as TGTGTCATCCCGGGACAGGGGGCGAATGAGCAGTTCTTC.

V gene TRBV7-8 combines with J gene TRBJ2-3, with TRBD2 identical over 11 bases. This CDR3 is 15 amino acids long. J was trimmed by 5 bases and V by 6 bases; bases with no gene match: 7. CDR1 and CDR2 from the germline V gene are SGHVS and FQNEAQ. In DNA form, the CDR3 reads TGTGCCAGCAGTCGCGGGACTAGCGGAGGAGATACGCAGTATTTT. Amino acids: CASSRGTSGGDTQYF.

This clonotype has at least ten counts. The V and J genes are TRBV2 and TRBJ2-2; 7 positions match TRBD1. The CDR3 is 14 amino acids. Germline trimming cut 7 bases from V and 6 bases from J; bases unmatched to any gene: 8. From germline, CDR1 is SNHLY and CDR2 FYNNEI. The CDR3 DNA is TGTGCCAGCACCTTAACGACAGGGTCCGGGGAGCTGTTTTTT. Translating it yields CASTLTTGSGELFF.

The table lists this clonotype with many counts. The rearrangement links TRBV5-1 to TRBJ2-1, with D perhaps TRBD2 (6 bases). Germline values: CDR1 SGHRS, CDR2 YFSETQ. The length of the CDR3 is 17 residues. Trimming took 4 bases from V and 1 from J, leaving 18 bases between them. The CDR3 nucleotides read TGCGCCAGCAGCCCGGGACTTTTTCCTGGGTCCTACAATGAGCAGTTCTTC. As protein: CASSPGLFPGSYNEQFF.

This chain joins TRBV28 and TRBJ2-6; a possible D gene is TRBD2 (5 bases). Germline lookup yields CDR1 MDHEN and CDR2 SYDVKM. The length of the CDR3 is 18 residues. The V end lost 7 bases, the J end lost 3 bases, and 22 bases lay between the germline ends. The CDR3 nucleotides are TGTGCCAGCACCTACCCTGGACGGCGGGCACGTGGGGCCAACGTCCTGACTTTC. Protein: CASTYPGRRARGANVLTF.

The chain couples TRBV6-1 to TRBJ2-2; D uncertain. This CDR3 contains 13 residues. Germline CDR1 reads MNHNS; CDR2 reads SASEGT. V shed 5 bases and J shed 8 bases, with 12 bases lying between them. CDR3 sequence: CASSIDPMGELFF. Here the CDR3 DNA reads TGTGCCAGCAGTATCGACCCTATGGGGGAGCTGTTTTTT.

This clonotype appeared a few times. The chain links TRBV7-6 to TRBJ2-6; 8 nucleotides line up with TRBD1. The germline CDR1 and CDR2 sequences are SGHVS and FNYEAQ. The CDR3 spans 16 residues. Trimming at V came to 5 bases and at J to 1 base, leaving 4 bases not matched to a gene. This CDR3 reads CASSHNRGSGANVLTF. CDR3 bases: TGTGCCAGCAGCCACAACAGGGGGTCTGGGGCCAACGTCCTGACTTTC.